This TCR beta chain originates from a study of shared clonotypes between healthy human individuals. Overall study findings and caveats: Since donors were few, the genetic and exposure-history diversity represented was limited. Naive subsets typically showed greater estimated richness than memory subsets. Across several donors, naive CD4 shared roughly 5.2%, naive CD8 about 3.2%, memory CD4 about 2.4%, memory CD8 under 0.5%.

Replicate sorted-subset PCRs were loaded with roughly 190 ng DNA, roughly 33,000 T cell genomes. Method: immunoSEQ multiplex PCR; TCRdb's copy keeps in-frame clones and lacks some. The sample yields hundreds of thousands of clones, 80% to 95% seen once. A word on this clone: Its matching antigen is unknown.

Terminally differentiated effector memory CD45RA+ cells were excluded by CCR7 positive selection of CD45RO-negative cells. The ends lost 5 bases at V and 1 base at J; junction bases unmatched: 8. Looked up from germline, CDR1 is SEHNR and CDR2 is FQNEAQ (reference sequence). The CDR3 has 15 residues. The receptor's source is a man aged 25 to 45 in good health. Sequencing was performed on naive CD8+ T cells sorted from blood. J is TRBJ2-7 and V is TRBV7-9; 7 nucleotides match TRBD2. CDR3 sequence: CASSPPASGSYEQYF. CDR3 DNA: TGTGCCAGCAGCCCACCCGCTAGCGGTTCCTACGAGCAGTACTTC.